The 20 T cell receptor beta chains below come from one sample, sequenced in a study of T-cell reconstitution after alpha-beta-depleted transplantation in children. Unique molecular identifiers were incorporated into the prepared TCRbeta library. TCRdb re-derived calls from the PCR reads in MiXCR, one entry per CDR3 protein. The data contain around 200,000 distinct CDR3 sequences, roughly a tenth of them singletons. The sample was PBMCs, taken before TCRalphabeta/CD19-depleted stem cell transplant. The receptor source for this set is a child under two years old with acute myeloid leukemia, due to receive a stem cell transplant.

This clonotype was recorded many times. The chain links TRBV2 to TRBJ2-5, with D perhaps TRBD1 (5 bases). Germline V gene sequence: CDR1 SNHLY, CDR2 FYNNEI. Trimming left V 7 bases short and J 5 bases short, with 11 bases between. The CDR3 totals 12 residues. The CDR3 DNA is TGTGCCAGCAATCAGGGAAGGGAGACCCAGTACTTC. Encoded protein: CASNQGRETQYF.

This rearrangement joins TRBV20-1 to TRBJ2-2, with D possibly being TRBD2 (6 bases). Germline V gene lookup returns CDR1 DFQATT and CDR2 SNEGSKA (reference sequence). The ends were cut back, 3 bases at V and 7 bases at J, with 12 bases in the middle. The CDR3 is 13 amino acids. The CDR3 DNA reads TGCAGTGCTAGCGGCGGGGTTATCGGGGAGCTGTTTTTT. It specifies CSASGGVIGELFF.

This clonotype was seen more than once but under ten times. J is TRBJ1-1 and V is TRBV5-1, with 11 nucleotides matching TRBD1. The germline gives CDR1 SGHRS, CDR2 YFSETQ. Trimming at V came to 3 bases and at J to 4 bases, leaving 8 bases not matched to a gene. The CDR3 runs to 16 residues. CDR3 amino acids: CASSSGDRGESTEAFF. CDR3 coding DNA: TGCGCCAGCAGCTCGGGGGACAGGGGGGAGAGCACTGAAGCTTTCTTT.

This clonotype came up many times. This CDR3 reads CASSFPRLAALYNEQFF. The CDR3 coding sequence is TGCGCCAGCAGCTTCCCCCGGTTAGCGGCTCTATACAATGAGCAGTTCTTC. The chain has TRBV5-1 and TRBJ2-1, with D perhaps matching TRBD2 (6 bases). V was trimmed by 2 bases and J by 4 bases, leaving 19 bases between them. CDR3 size: 17 residues. CDR1 SGHRS and CDR2 YFSETQ come from the germline V gene.

This clonotype has a count of ten or more. V usage is TRBV29-1 and J usage is TRBJ2-7, with D perhaps matching TRBD1 (5 bases). The germline V and J ends were trimmed by 8 bases and 0 bases, with 14 bases remaining between them. The CDR3 is 13 amino acids. Germline V gene data show CDR1 as SQVTM and CDR2 as ANQGSEA. CDR3 protein: CSYRQSSSYEQYF. The CDR3 DNA reads TGCAGCTACAGACAGTCGAGCTCCTACGAGCAGTACTTC.

This clonotype showed up just a few times. The chain carries TRBV19 and TRBJ2-3; the match to TRBD1 covers 7 bases. Germline V lookup: CDR1 LNHDA, CDR2 SQIVND (reference sequence). The CDR3 contains 14 residues. V gave up 5 bases and J gave up 2 bases; unmatched junction bases: 4. This CDR3 reads CASSWDRFTDTQYF. DNA for the CDR3: TGTGCCAGTAGTTGGGACAGATTCACAGATACGCAGTATTTT.

As to this clonotype: A read error may explain this, as a much larger clone is one base away. The gene calls are TRBV11-2 and TRBJ1-3; 8 bases align to TRBD1. CDR3 length: 15 residues. CDR1 and CDR2 (germline): SGHAT, FQNNGV. CDR3 sequence reads: CAGSLEQGEGNTIYF. The CDR3 DNA is TGTGCCGGCAGCTTGGAACAGGGGGAGGGGAACACCATATATTTT.

In its sample, this clonotype was seen many times. The V call is TRBV20-1, the J call TRBJ1-2; D gene ambiguous. The V end lost 1 base, the J end lost 12 bases, and 21 bases lay between the germline ends. From germline, CDR1 is DFQATT and CDR2 SNEGSKA (reference sequence). This CDR3 comprises 14 residues. The CDR3 nucleotides read TGCAGTGCTAGAGGACTCAACGGGCCTTTTGACCACACCTTC. It is translated as CSARGLNGPFDHTF.

This clonotype was recorded at least ten times. The chain couples TRBV5-1 to TRBJ1-1; D perhaps matches TRBD1 (5 bases). The V gene lost 0 bases and the J gene lost 3 bases, with 24 bases spanning the gap. The CDR3 loop spans 19 amino acids. The germline gives CDR1 SGHRS, CDR2 YFSETQ. This CDR3 is CASSLGDFTARSWDTEAFF. The DNA for the CDR3 is TGCGCCAGCAGCTTGGGGGACTTTACAGCGAGATCTTGGGACACTGAAGCTTTCTTT. Drawing the rest from reference TRBV5-1 and TRBJ1-1, the complete variable domain is KAGVTQTPRYLIKTRGQQVTLSCSPISGHRSVSWYQQTPGQGLQFLFEYFSETQRNKGNFPGRFSGRQFSNSRSEMNVSTLELGDSALYLCASSLGDFTARSWDTEAFFGQGTRLTVV.

In this sample, this clonotype turned up many times. The chain carries TRBV20-1 and TRBJ1-1, with a tentative D call TRBD1 (6 bases). The CDR3 extends over 12 amino acids. In germline, CDR1 is DFQATT, CDR2 SNEGSKA (reference sequence). Trimming left V 7 bases short and J 5 bases short, with 14 bases between. CDR3 sequence reads: CSVEGRGTEAFF. CDR3 sequence (DNA): TGCAGTGTGGAAGGTAGGGGGACTGAAGCTTTCTTT.

At least ten counts were recorded for this clonotype. This chain links TRBV2 with TRBJ2-2; no definite D call. Germline V gene data show CDR1 as SNHLY and CDR2 as FYNNEI. This CDR3 contains 12 residues. V lost 5 bases and J 6 bases, leaving 7 bases between the germline ends. This chain's CDR3 is CASSYIPGELFF. CDR3 sequence (DNA): TGTGCCAGCAGTTACATTCCCGGGGAGCTGTTTTTT.

Of note for this clonotype: It may be a read error: a sequence one base away is much more abundant. This chain links TRBV5-1 with TRBJ2-3; perhaps TRBD2 as D (5 bases). The J call may be incorrect, as the DNA end agrees better with TRBJ2-1. This CDR3 comprises 15 residues. The germline gives CDR1 SGHRS, CDR2 YFSETQ. Here the CDR3 DNA reads TGCGCCAGCAGCTTGGCTGGAGAGGGTTGGGATGAGCAGTTCTTC. It codes for CASSLAGEGWDEQFF.

This clonotype has ten or more counts. The chain joins TRBV12-3 or TRBV12-4 to TRBJ2-3; 10 bases fit TRBD2. CDR3 length: 16 residues. Trimming at V came to 7 bases and at J to 4 bases, leaving 11 bases not matched to a gene. The CDR3 protein is CASNTNLAGAADTQYF. CDR3 DNA: TGTGCCAGCAACACTAACCTAGCGGGAGCGGCAGATACGCAGTATTTT.

This clonotype was recorded at least ten times. The rearrangement uses TRBV7-7 and TRBJ2-5; possibly TRBD1 for D (6 bases). The germline CDR1 and CDR2 sequences are SSHAT and FNYEAQ (reference sequence). The CDR3 is 13 amino acids. V shed 3 bases and J shed 5 bases, with 10 bases lying between them. The CDR3 sequence is CASSLNRVETQYF. The CDR3, as DNA: TGTGCCAGCAGCTTGAACAGGGTGGAGACCCAGTACTTC.

This clonotype was observed at least ten times. The gene calls are TRBV5-1 and TRBJ2-1; D assignment may be TRBD1 or TRBD2 (5 bases each). This CDR3 has 17 residues. Between the trimmed V and J ends, which lost 1 base and 1 base, there was a span of 15 bases. CDR1 and CDR2 from the germline V gene are SGHRS and YFSETQ. The CDR3 sequence is CASSLTSGTQSYNEQFF. The CDR3 region has the DNA TGCGCCAGCAGCTTGACGTCCGGGACCCAGTCCTACAATGAGCAGTTCTTC.

DNA of the CDR3: TGTGCCAGCAGCACCCAGGGTTCCGGGGAGCTGTTTTTT. Translating it yields CASSTQGSGELFF. The J gene is TRBJ2-2, the V gene TRBV9; a weak D match, TRBD1 (5 bases). The CDR3 is 13 amino acids. Germline V CDR1 and CDR2: SGDLS, YYNGEE. V was pared by 4 bases and J by 6 bases, with 10 bases between.

In this sample, this clonotype turned up many times. This chain connects TRBV12-3 or TRBV12-4 to TRBJ2-2, with D perhaps matching TRBD2 (5 bases). With 7 bases removed from V and 1 base from J, the gap between germline ends came to 10 bases. This CDR3 comprises 14 residues. CDR3 nucleotide sequence: TGTGCCAGCAACGAGGGAGAGAACACCGGGGAGCTGTTTTTT. The encoded protein is CASNEGENTGELFF.

Note on this clonotype: Given a much more abundant clone one base away, this may be a read error. The V call is TRBV12-3 or TRBV12-4, the J call TRBJ1-5, with 10 bases that match TRBD1. CDR3 size: 16 residues. The CDR3 spells CASRPGTGARNQPRHF. The CDR3 DNA sequence: TGTGCCAGCAGACCCGGGACAGGGGCCCGCAATCAGCCCCGGCATTTT.

This clonotype was recorded at least ten times. The chain uses TRBV20-1 and TRBJ1-5; 9 positions match TRBD1. J lost 1 base, V lost 4 bases, and 8 bases had no gene match. Germline V lookup: CDR1 DFQATT, CDR2 SNEGSKA (reference sequence). The length of the CDR3 is 16 residues. The CDR3 loop reads CSATSTGGESNQPQHF. Here the CDR3 DNA reads TGCAGTGCTACTTCTACAGGGGGCGAGAGCAATCAGCCCCAGCATTTT.

This clonotype has at least ten counts. The V call is TRBV27, the J call TRBJ1-5; 7 bases match TRBD1. CDR3 length: 14 amino acids. The germline CDR1 and CDR2 sequences are MNHEY and SMNVEV (reference sequence). Germline trimming cut 4 bases from V and 7 bases from J; bases unmatched to any gene: 7. This CDR3 reads CASSSRQGGQPQHF. Written as DNA, the CDR3 is TGTGCCAGCAGTTCGAGACAGGGAGGGCAGCCCCAGCATTTT.